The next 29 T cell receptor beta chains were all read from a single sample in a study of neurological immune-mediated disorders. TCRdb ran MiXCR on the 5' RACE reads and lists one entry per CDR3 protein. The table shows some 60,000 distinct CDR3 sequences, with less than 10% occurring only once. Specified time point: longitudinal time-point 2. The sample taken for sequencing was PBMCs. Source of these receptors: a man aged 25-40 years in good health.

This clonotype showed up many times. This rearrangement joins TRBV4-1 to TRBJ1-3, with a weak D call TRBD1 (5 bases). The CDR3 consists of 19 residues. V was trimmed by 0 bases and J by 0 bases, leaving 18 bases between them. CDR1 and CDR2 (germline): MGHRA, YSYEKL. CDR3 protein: CASSQDPQGPFGSGNTIYF. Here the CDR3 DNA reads TGCGCCAGCAGCCAAGACCCCCAGGGACCGTTCGGCTCTGGAAACACCATATATTTT.

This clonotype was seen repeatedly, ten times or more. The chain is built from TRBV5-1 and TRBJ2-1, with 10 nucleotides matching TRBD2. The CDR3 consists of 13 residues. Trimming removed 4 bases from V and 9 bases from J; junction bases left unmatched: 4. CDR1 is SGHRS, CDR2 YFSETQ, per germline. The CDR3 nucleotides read TGCGCCAGCAGCCGGACTAGCGGCATTGAGCAGTTCTTC. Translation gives CASSRTSGIEQFF.

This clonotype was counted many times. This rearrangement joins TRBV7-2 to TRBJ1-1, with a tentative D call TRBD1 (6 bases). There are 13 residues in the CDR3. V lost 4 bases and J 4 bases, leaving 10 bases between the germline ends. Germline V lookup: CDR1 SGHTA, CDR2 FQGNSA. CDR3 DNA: TGTGCCAGCAGCTACAGGGCGGCCACTGAAGCTTTCTTT. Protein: CASSYRAATEAFF.

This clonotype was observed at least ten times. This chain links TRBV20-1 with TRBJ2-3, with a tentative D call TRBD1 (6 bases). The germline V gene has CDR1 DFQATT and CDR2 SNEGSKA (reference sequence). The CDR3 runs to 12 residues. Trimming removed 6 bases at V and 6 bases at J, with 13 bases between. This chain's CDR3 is CSAPGVRDTQYF. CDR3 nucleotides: TGCAGTGCGCCAGGGGTCCGGGATACGCAGTATTTT.

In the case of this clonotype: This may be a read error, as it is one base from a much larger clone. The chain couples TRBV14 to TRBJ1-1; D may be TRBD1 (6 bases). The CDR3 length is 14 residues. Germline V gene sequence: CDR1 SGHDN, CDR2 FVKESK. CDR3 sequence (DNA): TGTGCCGGCAGCCAAGAATGGACAGACACTGAAGCTTTCTTT. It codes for CAGSQEWTDTEAFF.

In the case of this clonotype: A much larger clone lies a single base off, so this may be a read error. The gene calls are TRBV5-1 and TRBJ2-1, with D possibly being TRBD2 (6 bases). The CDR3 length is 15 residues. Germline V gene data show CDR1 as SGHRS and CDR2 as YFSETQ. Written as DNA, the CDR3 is TGCGCCAACAGCTTGGAGGGATTCCCGGGAGATGAGCAGTTCTTC. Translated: CANSLEGFPGDEQFF.

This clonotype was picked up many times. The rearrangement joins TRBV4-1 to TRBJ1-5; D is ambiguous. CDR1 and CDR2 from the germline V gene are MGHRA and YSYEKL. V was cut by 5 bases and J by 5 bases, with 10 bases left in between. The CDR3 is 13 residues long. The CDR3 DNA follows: TGCGCCAGCAGCGGAGAATGGGATCAGCCCCAGCATTTT. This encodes CASSGEWDQPQHF.

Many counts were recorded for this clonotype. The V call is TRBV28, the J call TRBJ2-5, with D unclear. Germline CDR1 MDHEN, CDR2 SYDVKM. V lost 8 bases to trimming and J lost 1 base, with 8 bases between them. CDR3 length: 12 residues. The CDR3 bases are TGTGCCAGCGGCGTCGGCCAAGAGACCCAGTACTTC. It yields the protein CASGVGQETQYF.

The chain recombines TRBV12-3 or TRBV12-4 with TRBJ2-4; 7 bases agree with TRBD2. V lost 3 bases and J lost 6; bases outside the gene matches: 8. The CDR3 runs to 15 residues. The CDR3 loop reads CASSFEGGRGNIQYF. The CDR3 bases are TGTGCCAGCAGTTTTGAGGGTGGGAGGGGAAACATTCAGTACTTC.

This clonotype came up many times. CDR3 residues: CASSLLEAFVGYTF. As DNA, the CDR3 is TGTGCCAGCAGTTTACTAGAGGCCTTCGTGGGCTACACCTTC. The rearrangement joins TRBV12-3 or TRBV12-4 to TRBJ1-2, with D unclear. The CDR3 is 14 amino acids. With 2 bases removed from V and 8 bases from J, the gap between germline ends came to 15 bases.

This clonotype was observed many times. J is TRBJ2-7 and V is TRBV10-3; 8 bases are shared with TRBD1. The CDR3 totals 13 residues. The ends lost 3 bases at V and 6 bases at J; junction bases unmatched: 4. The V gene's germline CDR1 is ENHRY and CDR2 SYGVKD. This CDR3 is CAISDDRGGEQYF. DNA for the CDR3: TGTGCCATCAGTGACGACAGGGGTGGCGAGCAGTACTTC.

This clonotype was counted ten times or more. CDR3 nucleotides: TGCGCCAGCGGAACAGGGACTAGCGGGGACTGGAGGGGCGAGCAGTACTTC. It yields the protein CASGTGTSGDWRGEQYF. The V and J genes are TRBV5-1 and TRBJ2-7; 13 nucleotides align to TRBD2. V lost 7 bases and J lost 6; bases outside the gene matches: 16. The germline gives CDR1 SGHRS, CDR2 YFSETQ. The CDR3 is made up of 17 amino acids.

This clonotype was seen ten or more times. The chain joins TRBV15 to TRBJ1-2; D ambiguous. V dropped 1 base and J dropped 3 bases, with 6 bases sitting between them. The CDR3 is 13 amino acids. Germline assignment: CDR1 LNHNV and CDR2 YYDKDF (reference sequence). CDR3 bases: TGTGCCACCAGCAGAGGGGCAGACTATGGCTACACCTTC. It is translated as CATSRGADYGYTF.

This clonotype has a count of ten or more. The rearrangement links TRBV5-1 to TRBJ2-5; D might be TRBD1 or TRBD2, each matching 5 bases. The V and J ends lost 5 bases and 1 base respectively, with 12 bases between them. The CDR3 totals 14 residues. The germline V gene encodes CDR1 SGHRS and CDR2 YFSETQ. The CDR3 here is CASSFGAGQETQYF. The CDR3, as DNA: TGCGCCAGCAGTTTCGGGGCGGGCCAAGAGACCCAGTACTTC.

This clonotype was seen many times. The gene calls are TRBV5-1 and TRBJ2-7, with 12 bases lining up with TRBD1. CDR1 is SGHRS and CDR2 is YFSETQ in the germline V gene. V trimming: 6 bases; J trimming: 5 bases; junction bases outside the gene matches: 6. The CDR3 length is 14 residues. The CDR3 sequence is CASKGQGASNEQYF. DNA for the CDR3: TGCGCCAGCAAGGGACAGGGGGCTTCGAACGAGCAGTACTTC.

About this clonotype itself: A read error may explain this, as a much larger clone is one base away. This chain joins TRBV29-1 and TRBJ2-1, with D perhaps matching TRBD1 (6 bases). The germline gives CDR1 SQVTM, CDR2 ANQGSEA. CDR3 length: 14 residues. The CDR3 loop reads CSGLTTGLTNEQLF. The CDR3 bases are TGCAGCGGCCTTACGACAGGCCTTACAAATGAGCAGTTATTC.

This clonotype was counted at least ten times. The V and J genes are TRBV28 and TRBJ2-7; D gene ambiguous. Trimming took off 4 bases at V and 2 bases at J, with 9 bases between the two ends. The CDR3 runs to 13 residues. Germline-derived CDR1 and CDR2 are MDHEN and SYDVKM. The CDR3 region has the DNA TGTGCCAGCAGTTCGACTGTACCCTACGAGCAGTACTTC. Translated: CASSSTVPYEQYF.

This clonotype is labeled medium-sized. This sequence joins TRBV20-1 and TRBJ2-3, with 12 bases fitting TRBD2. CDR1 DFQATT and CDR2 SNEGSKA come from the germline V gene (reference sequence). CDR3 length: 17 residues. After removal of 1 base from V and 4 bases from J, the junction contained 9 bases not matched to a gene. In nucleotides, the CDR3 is TGCAGTGCTAGAGTTCCTTTGACTAGCGGGAGTGCAGATACGCAGTATTTT. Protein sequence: CSARVPLTSGSADTQYF.

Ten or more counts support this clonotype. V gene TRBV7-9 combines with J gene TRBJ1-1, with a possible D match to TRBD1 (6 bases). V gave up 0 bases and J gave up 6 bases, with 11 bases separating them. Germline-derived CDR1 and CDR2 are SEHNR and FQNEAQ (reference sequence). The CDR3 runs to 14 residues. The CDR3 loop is CASSLAGAIAEAFF. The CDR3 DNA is TGTGCCAGCAGCTTAGCGGGGGCTATCGCTGAAGCTTTCTTT.

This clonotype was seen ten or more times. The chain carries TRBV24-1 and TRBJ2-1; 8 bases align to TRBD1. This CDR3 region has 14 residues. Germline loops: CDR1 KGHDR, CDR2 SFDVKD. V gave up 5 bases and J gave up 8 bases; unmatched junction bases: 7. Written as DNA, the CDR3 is TGTGCCACCAGTGGCGGACAGGGTATGGATGAGCAGTTCTTC. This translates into CATSGGQGMDEQFF.

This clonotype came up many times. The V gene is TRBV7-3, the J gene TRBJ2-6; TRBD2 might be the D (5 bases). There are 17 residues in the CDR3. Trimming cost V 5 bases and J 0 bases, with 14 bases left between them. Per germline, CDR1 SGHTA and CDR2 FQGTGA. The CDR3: CASSPPGRSSGANVLTF. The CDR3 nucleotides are TGTGCCAGCAGCCCGCCGGGAAGGTCCTCTGGGGCCAACGTCCTGACTTTC.

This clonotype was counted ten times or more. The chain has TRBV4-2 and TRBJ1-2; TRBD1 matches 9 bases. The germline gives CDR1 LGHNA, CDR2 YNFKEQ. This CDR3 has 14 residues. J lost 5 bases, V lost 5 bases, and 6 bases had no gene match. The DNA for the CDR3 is TGTGCCAGCAGCTCGTCCGGGACAGGGTATGGCTACACCTTC. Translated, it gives CASSSSGTGYGYTF.

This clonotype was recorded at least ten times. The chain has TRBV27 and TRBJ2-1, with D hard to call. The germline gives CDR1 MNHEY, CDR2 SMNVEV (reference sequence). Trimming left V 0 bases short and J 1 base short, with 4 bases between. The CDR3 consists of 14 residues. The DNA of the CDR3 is TGTGCCAGCAGTTTATCGCGGTCCTACAATGAGCAGTTCTTC. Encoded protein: CASSLSRSYNEQFF.

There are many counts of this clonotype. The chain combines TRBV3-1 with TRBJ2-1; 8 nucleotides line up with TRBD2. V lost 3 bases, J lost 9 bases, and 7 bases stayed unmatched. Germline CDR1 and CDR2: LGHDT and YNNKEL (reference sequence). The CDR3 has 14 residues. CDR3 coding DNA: TGTGCCAGCAGCCAGAGGGGGACTAGTGTTGAGCAGTTCTTC. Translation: CASSQRGTSVEQFF.

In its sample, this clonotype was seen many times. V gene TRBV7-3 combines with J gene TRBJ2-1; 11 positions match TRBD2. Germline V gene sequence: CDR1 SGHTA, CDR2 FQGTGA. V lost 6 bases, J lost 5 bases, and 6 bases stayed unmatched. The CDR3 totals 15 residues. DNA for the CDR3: TGTGCCAGCAGTCGGACTAGCGGGTCAAACAATGAGCAGTTCTTC. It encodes CASSRTSGSNNEQFF.

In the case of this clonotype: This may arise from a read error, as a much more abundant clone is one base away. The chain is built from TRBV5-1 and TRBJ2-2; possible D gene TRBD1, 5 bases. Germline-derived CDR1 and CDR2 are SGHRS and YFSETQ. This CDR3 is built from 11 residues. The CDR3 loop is CTSRDTGELFF. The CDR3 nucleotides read TGCACCAGCAGGGACACCGGGGAGCTGTTTTTT.

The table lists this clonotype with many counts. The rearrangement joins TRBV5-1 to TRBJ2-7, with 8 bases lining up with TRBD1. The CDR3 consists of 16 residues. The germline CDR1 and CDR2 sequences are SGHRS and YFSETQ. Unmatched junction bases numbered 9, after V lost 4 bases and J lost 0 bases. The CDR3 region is CASSPGGTGGSYEQYF. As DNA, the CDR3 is TGCGCCAGCAGCCCTGGAGGTACAGGGGGCTCCTACGAGCAGTACTTC.

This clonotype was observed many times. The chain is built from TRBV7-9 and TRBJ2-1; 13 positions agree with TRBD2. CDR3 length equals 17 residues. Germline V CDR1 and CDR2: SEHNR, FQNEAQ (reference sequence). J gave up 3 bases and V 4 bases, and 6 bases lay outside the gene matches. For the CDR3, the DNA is TGTGCCAGCAGCTCCATGAGGACTAGCGGGAGCTACAATGAGCAGTTCTTC. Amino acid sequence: CASSSMRTSGSYNEQFF.

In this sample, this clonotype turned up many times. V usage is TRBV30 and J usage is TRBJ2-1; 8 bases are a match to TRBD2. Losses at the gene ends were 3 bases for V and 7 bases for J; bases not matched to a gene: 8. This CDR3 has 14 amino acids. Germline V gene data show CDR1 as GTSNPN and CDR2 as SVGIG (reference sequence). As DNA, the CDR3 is TGTGCCTGGAGCGCGGGACTAGTTGTAAATGAGCAGTTCTTC. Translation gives CAWSAGLVVNEQFF. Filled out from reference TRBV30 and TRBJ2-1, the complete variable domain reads SQTIHQWPATLVQPVGSPLSLECTVEGTSNPNLYWYRQAAGRGLQLLFYSVGIGQISSEVPQNLSASRPQDRQFILSSKKLLLSDSGFYLCAWSAGLVVNEQFFGPGTRLTVL.